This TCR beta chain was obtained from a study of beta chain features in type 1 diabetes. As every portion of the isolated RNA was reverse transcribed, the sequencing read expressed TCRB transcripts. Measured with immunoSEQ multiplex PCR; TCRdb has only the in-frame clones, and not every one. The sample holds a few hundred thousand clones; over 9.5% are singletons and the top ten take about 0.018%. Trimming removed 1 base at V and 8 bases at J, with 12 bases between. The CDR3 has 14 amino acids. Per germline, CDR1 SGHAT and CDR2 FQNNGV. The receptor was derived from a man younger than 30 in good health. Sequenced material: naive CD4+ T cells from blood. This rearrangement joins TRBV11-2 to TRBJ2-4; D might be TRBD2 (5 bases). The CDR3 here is CASSLGPGRDIQYF. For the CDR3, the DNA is TGTGCCAGCAGCTTAGGACCCGGGCGGGACATTCAGTACTTC.